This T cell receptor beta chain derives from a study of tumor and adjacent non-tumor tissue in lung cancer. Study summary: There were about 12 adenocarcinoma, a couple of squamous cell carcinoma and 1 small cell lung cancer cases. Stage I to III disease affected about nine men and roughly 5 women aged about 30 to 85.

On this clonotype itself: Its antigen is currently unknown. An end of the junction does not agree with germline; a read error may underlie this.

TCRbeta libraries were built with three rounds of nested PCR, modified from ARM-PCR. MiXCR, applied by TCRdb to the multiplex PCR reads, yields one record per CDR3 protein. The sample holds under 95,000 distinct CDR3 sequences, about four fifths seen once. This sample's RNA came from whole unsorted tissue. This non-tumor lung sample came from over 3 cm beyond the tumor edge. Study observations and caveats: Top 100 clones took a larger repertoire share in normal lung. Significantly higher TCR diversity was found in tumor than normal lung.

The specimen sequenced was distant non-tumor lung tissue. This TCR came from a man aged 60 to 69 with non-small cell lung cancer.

The chain's CDR3 is CASGLESGGEQYF. The CDR3 bases are TGTGCCAGCGGCTTAGAGTCGGGGGGGGAGCAATACTTC. The rearrangement joins TRBV11-2 to TRBJ2-7, with 8 bases matching TRBD2. Germline V gives CDR1 SGHAT, CDR2 FQNNGV. CDR3 size: 13 residues.